A selection of T cell receptor beta chains follows, all from one sample in a study of blood T cell repertoires in COVID-19. TCRdb's table, derived via immunoSEQ multiplex PCR, lists solely in-frame clones and lacks some. The data contain about 110,000 clones, 80% to 85% of them seen just once; the ten biggest clones take up 6.5% to 10%. The sample consisted of peripheral blood. The receptors stem from a man between 65 and 85 years old with acute or convalescent COVID-19. CDR3s include the opening cysteine and the closing phenylalanine or tryptophan. The D gene is left open where the match is weak. A row's size may be missing; if present it is once, few, many or a size class.

>TRBJ1-2|TRBV20-1|11|-|-
CSASHNYGYTF
TGCAGTGCTAGCCATAACTATGGCTACACCTTC
>TRBJ2-2|TRBV5-1|16|TRBD1|-
CASSFILRQGPGELFF
TGCGCCAGCAGCTTCATACTAAGACAGGGGCCCGGGGAGCTGTTTTTT
>TRBJ1-1|TRBV9|17|-|-
CASSVATGETSDTEAFF
TGTGCCAGCAGCGTAGCTACGGGGGAGACTTCGGACACTGAAGCTTTCTTT
>TRBJ1-5|TRBV19|15|TRBD1|-
CATKSTGVTNQPQHF
TGTGCCACCAAATCGACAGGGGTGACGAATCAGCCCCAGCATTTT
>TRBJ2-3|TRBV5-1|15|-|-
CASSLSLADTDTQYF
TGCGCCAGCAGCTTGTCACTAGCTGACACAGATACGCAGTATTTT
>TRBJ2-7|TRBV15|15|TRBD2|few
CATSRVGTSGDEQYF
TGTGCCACCAGCAGAGTTGGGACTAGCGGGGACGAGCAGTACTTC
>TRBJ1-1|TRBV19|13|-|-
CASSLGRVTEAFF
TGTGCCAGTAGTCTGGGGAGAGTTACTGAAGCTTTCTTT
>TRBJ2-2|TRBV6-4|17|-|-
CASITLSSRRPCRELFF
TGTGCCAGCATCACCTTATCTAGCAGAAGACCATGCAGGGAGCTGTTTTTT
>TRBJ2-6|TRBV28|15|-|few
CASSFPSKGANVLTF
TGTGCCAGCAGTTTCCCTTCTAAAGGGGCCAACGTCCTGACTTTC
>TRBJ1-5|TRBV7-8|16|-|-
CASSLAILAINQPQHF
TGTGCCAGCAGCTTAGCGATTTTAGCGATCAATCAGCCCCAGCATTTT
>TRBJ1-2|TRBV7-3|15|-|-
CASSSDGWGHYGYTF
TGTGCCAGCAGCTCAGATGGATGGGGGCACTATGGCTACACCTTC
>TRBJ1-1|TRBV5-1|12|TRBD1|-
CASSSDRVRAFF
TGCGCCAGCAGCTCCGACAGGGTTAGAGCTTTCTTT
>TRBJ1-2|TRBV19|14|TRBD1|-
CASSIDRQGRGYTF
TGTGCCAGTAGTATAGACAGACAGGGCCGCGGCTACACCTTC
>TRBJ1-2|TRBV18|18|-|-
CASSPLPMKAGSNYGYTF
TGTGCCAGCTCACCACTCCCGATGAAAGCAGGGTCTAACTATGGCTACACCTTC
>TRBJ2-7|TRBV7-2|14|TRBD1|-
CASSYRDRGYEQYF
TGTGCCAGCAGCTACCGGGACAGGGGCTACGAGCAGTACTTC
>TRBJ2-7|TRBV9|15|-|-
CASSVALGVVYEQYF
TGTGCCAGCAGCGTAGCTTTAGGGGTTGTCTACGAGCAGTACTTC
>TRBJ1-2|TRBV9|16|TRBD1|few
CASSVVGGTGGGGYTF
TGTGCCAGCAGCGTAGTTGGTGGGACAGGGGGCGGGGGCTACACCTTC
>TRBJ1-5|TRBV3-1/TRBV3-2|15|-|-
CASSDRDSKNQPQHF
TGTGCCAGCAGCGACCGGGATTCTAAAAATCAGCCCCAGCATTTT
>TRBJ2-5|TRBV7-9|16|-|-
CASSLVTIRQGETQYF
TGTGCCAGCAGCTTAGTGACCATACGGCAGGGAGAGACCCAGTACTTC
>TRBJ1-1|TRBV30|12|-|-
CATSGEAAEAFF
TGTGCCACGAGTGGGGAGGCTGCTGAAGCTTTCTTT
>TRBJ2-1|TRBV27|13|-|-
CASSFVARNEQFF
TGTGCCAGCAGTTTCGTAGCACGCAATGAGCAGTTCTTC
>TRBJ1-5|TRBV3-1/TRBV3-2|12|-|-
CASSLHGQPQHF
TGTGCCAGCAGCCTCCACGGTCAGCCCCAGCATTTT
>TRBJ2-5|TRBV12-3/TRBV12-4|12|TRBD2|-
CASSLGLAGADF
TGTGCCAGCAGTTTAGGGCTAGCGGGCGCCGACTTC
>TRBJ2-1|TRBV19|16|TRBD2|-
CASSIPRTSGGNEQFF
TGTGCCAGTAGTATTCCCAGGACTAGCGGGGGGAATGAGCAGTTCTTC
>TRBJ1-4|TRBV21-1|15|-|-
CASSKVEGLEEKLFF
TGTGCCAGCAGCAAAGTAGAGGGTTTAGAGGAAAAACTGTTTTTT
>TRBJ2-7|TRBV7-9|12|TRBD1|-
CASSLTGDEQYF
TGTGCCAGCAGTCTGACAGGGGACGAGCAGTACTTC
>TRBJ2-1|TRBV19|15|-|once
CASRTGPSSYNEQFF
TGTGCCAGTAGGACAGGCCCCAGCTCCTACAATGAGCAGTTCTTC
>TRBJ1-4|TRBV2|14|TRBD1|-
CASMKDRAYEKLFF
TGTGCCAGCATGAAAGACAGGGCTTATGAAAAACTGTTTTTT
>TRBJ2-7|TRBV3-1/TRBV3-2|15|TRBD2|-
CASSPLGGTPSEQYF
TGTGCCAGCAGCCCGTTGGGGGGGACCCCCTCCGAGCAGTACTTC
>TRBJ1-1|TRBV28|16|TRBD1|-
CASSLMDRASNTEAFF
TGTGCCAGCAGTTTAATGGACAGGGCCAGCAACACTGAAGCTTTCTTT
>TRBJ1-1|TRBV9|13|-|once
CASSGGGNTEAFF
TGTGCCAGCAGCGGGGGAGGGAACACTGAAGCTTTCTTT
>TRBJ1-1|TRBV2|15|TRBD1|-
CASRATGQVNTEAFF
TGTGCCAGCAGGGCCACCGGACAGGTGAACACTGAAGCTTTCTTT
>TRBJ2-3|TRBV12-3/TRBV12-4|12|-|once
CASWYATDTQYF
TGTGCCAGCTGGTATGCGACAGATACGCAGTATTTT
>TRBJ2-1|TRBV28|12|TRBD1|-
CASGTGPNEQFF
TGTGCCAGCGGGACAGGGCCTAATGAGCAGTTCTTC
>TRBJ2-3|TRBV5-4|13|-|-
CASSSNKGPSRYF
TGTGCCAGCAGTTCCAATAAGGGGCCATCTCGGTATTTT
>TRBJ2-7|TRBV9|13|-|-
CASSVDRAGEQYF
TGTGCCAGCAGCGTAGACAGGGCGGGCGAGCAGTACTTC
>TRBJ2-1|TRBV2|13|-|once
CASSVYSYNEQFF
TGTGCCAGCAGTGTGTACTCCTACAATGAGCAGTTCTTC
>TRBJ2-7|TRBV19|15|TRBD1|-
CASRLTGTGIYEQYF
TGTGCCAGTAGACTGACCGGGACAGGAATTTACGAGCAGTACTTC
>TRBJ1-1|TRBV7-8|16|TRBD1|-
CASSEQGADLNTEAFF
TGTGCCAGCAGCGAACAGGGGGCGGATTTGAACACTGAAGCTTTCTTT
>TRBJ2-3|TRBV19|14|-|-
CASSNWGGTDTQYF
TGTGCCAGTAGTAATTGGGGCGGCACAGATACGCAGTATTTT
>TRBJ1-3|TRBV5-1|15|TRBD1|-
CASSFGQGAGNTIYF
TGCGCCAGCAGCTTTGGACAGGGGGCAGGAAACACCATATATTTT
>TRBJ2-7|TRBV9|14|TRBD1|-
CASSRGQGSYEQYF
TGTGCCAGCAGCAGGGGACAGGGTTCTTACGAGCAGTACTTC